This section outlines one T cell receptor beta chain sequence together with its context. Antigen specificity is unknown. This entry is derived from a study of cytomegalovirus exposure and HLA in healthy donors. Findings and caveats of the study: Earlier analysis found most TCR beta V segments productive about 87% or about 30% of the time. Common viral pathogens seemed to be connected with several of the most significant clusters, according to a later analysis. Per a later analysis, 18,000 or so TCR beta sequences showed association with HLA alleles at 0.05 false discovery rate.

The PCR employed 60 Vbeta primers together with 13 Jbeta primers. This table comes from immunoSEQ multiplex PCR, and its TCRdb copy is limited to in-frame clones, with some not included. This sample has around 63,000 clones; roughly 80% occur once, and the top ten carry around 2.9%. From germline, CDR1 is KGHSH and CDR2 LQKENI. The CDR3 has 15 residues. Trimming left V 3 bases short and J 2 bases short, with 13 bases between. Sequences were obtained from PBMCs. The clonotype was recovered from a woman in her 30s in good health and CMV-seronegative. V is TRBV18 and J is TRBJ1-2; tentative D call: TRBD1 (6 bases). CDR3 in amino acids: CASSPDRQENYGYTF. The CDR3 DNA sequence: TGTGCCAGCTCACCTGACCGACAGGAAAACTATGGCTACACCTTC. The full variable domain, its missing parts supplied by reference TRBV18 and TRBJ1-2, is NAGVMQNPRHLVRRRGQEARLRCSPMKGHSHVYWYRQLPEEGLKFMVYLQKENIIDESGMPKERFSAEFPKEGPSILRIQQVVRGDSAAYFCASSPDRQENYGYTFGSGTRLTVV.